Sequencing of this TCR beta chain was carried out in a study of human T cells and chemical hapten exposure. Across the study: A patient group, mainly female, showed alopecia areata, totalis or universalis. Whole-study results and caveats: Clustering by CDR3 similarity yielded significantly more large clusters from expanded TCRs than controls.

Unique molecular identifiers were attached to individual cDNA molecules during library preparation. MiXCR was run by TCRdb on the RACE reads, yielding one entry per CDR3 protein. This sample has some 190,000 distinct CDR3 sequences, with about 22% found just once. Trimming removed 3 bases from V and 5 bases from J, with 6 bases in between. This CDR3 is built from 12 residues. Noted time point: patch test 1, 2 weeks after DPC sensitization. Treatment defined: therapeutic diphenylcyclopropenone sensitization with weekly scalp DPC. Remarks on this clonotype: No antigen is known for it.

The chain combines TRBV12-3 or TRBV12-4 with TRBJ2-3; D ambiguous. This material consisted of whole blood, taken in connection with sensitization to the hapten diphenylcyclopropenone (DPC). The TCR comes from a woman aged 50 to 60 with alopecia areata. Some clones in this sample may be carry-over from other donors' samples. CDR3 sequence: CASSFAGDTQYF. The DNA for the CDR3 is TGTGCCAGCAGTTTTGCTGGAGATACGCAGTATTTT.